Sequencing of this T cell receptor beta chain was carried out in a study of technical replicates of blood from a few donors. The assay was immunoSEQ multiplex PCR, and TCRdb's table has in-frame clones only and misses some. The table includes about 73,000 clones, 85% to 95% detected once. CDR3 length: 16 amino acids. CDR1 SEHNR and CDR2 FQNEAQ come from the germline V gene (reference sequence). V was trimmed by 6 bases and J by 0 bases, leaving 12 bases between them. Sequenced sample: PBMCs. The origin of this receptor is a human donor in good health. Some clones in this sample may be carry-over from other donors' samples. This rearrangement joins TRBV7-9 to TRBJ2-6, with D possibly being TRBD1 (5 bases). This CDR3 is CASSLRRGSGANVLTF. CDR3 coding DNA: TGTGCCAGCAGTCTTAGAAGGGGCTCTGGGGCCAACGTCCTGACTTTC.